The clone carrying this T cell receptor beta chain is a singleton in its sample. The antigen is undetermined. The source of the sample is a study of shared clonotypes between healthy human individuals. Findings and caveats of the study: Among the subsets, naive ones generally showed larger estimated richness than memory ones.

How the authors handled the data: Filtering was not the same, since immunoSEQ gave junction-only sequences without quality scores. Sequenced by immunoSEQ multiplex PCR; TCRdb stores in-frame clones only, minus some. The D gene and trimming were derived from the DNA, and the V and J assignments and clone size from that table. The sample has 2 million to 2.5 million clones, approximately 96% seen once. With V trimmed by 4 bases and J by 5 bases, 9 bases remained unmatched. Germline loops: CDR1 SGHRS, CDR2 YFSETQ. The CDR3 is made up of 16 amino acids. This sequence joins TRBV5-1 and TRBJ2-2; 9 bases are a match to TRBD2. Source material: naive CD4+ T cells sorted from blood. Subset indicated: CD45RA+ positively selected. The clonotype originates from a man between 18 and 35 years old in good health. The CDR3 sequence: CASSQGGRAQTGELFF. Written as DNA, the CDR3 is TGCGCCAGCAGCCAGGGCGGGAGGGCCCAGACCGGGGAGCTGTTTTTT.